This T cell receptor beta chain derives from a study of blood T cell repertoires in COVID-19. Across 20 to 25 US areas, participants ranged in age from roughly 18 to 95 years. Clinical history as reported by participants underpinned cohort assignment. Study processing details: Amplification with reference gene primers provided the estimates of nucleated cell counts. Sequencing was performed with immunoSEQ multiplex PCR; in TCRdb, only in-frame clones are kept and a portion is missing. V and J calls and clone size are as listed in that table; D and trimming were resolved from the DNA. The data show 250,000 to 300,000 clones, about 80% seen once. Trimming pared 2 bases from V and 2 bases from J, leaving 7 bases between. The CDR3 length is 13 residues. Germline V gives CDR1 SGHKS, CDR2 YYEKEE (reference sequence). This clone was recorded a few times.

The clonotype comes from a man aged 25-45 years with acute COVID-19. This chain connects TRBV5-5 to TRBJ1-2; D not resolved. Sequenced input: PBMCs or T cells enriched from blood (not recorded which). CDR3 sequence (DNA): TGTGCCAGCAGCTTACAGCCCAACTATGGCTACACCTTC. This gives the protein CASSLQPNYGYTF.